The clone carrying this TCR beta chain was seen only a few times. The source of the sample is a study of blood T cell repertoires in COVID-19. Using immunoSEQ multiplex PCR, the repertoire was profiled, and TCRdb retains in-frame clones only, with some absent. This table has about 360,000 clones, around 90% appearing once. V dropped 4 bases and J dropped 1; count of bases not matched to a gene: 6. The CDR3 runs to 17 residues. CDR1 is KGHDR, CDR2 SFDVKD, per germline. Sequences were obtained from PBMCs or T cells enriched from blood (not recorded which). The gene calls are TRBV24-1 and TRBJ2-1, with TRBD1 matching 10 bases. The receptor was isolated from a woman aged 40 to 50 with acute COVID-19. The CDR3 DNA reads TGTGCCACCAGTGACCCGGACAGGGGGGAGTCCTACAATGAGCAGTTCTTC. Protein sequence: CATSDPDRGESYNEQFF.